These 16 T cell receptor beta chains were all obtained from the same sample, sequenced in a study of T cells in Graves' hyperthyroidism and ophthalmopathy. Amplification of TCR beta CDR3 regions used RNA as the template. Primed by the HTBI set, a first-round RT-PCR was run on the TCR CDR3. TCRdb recomputed calls from the multiplex PCR reads with MiXCR, one row per CDR3 protein. The sample includes a few hundred thousand distinct CDR3 sequences, approximately 15% of them seen just once. The sample taken for sequencing was blood. These receptors originate from a woman aged 40 to 49 with Graves' ophthalmopathy.

This clonotype was detected many times. The V gene is TRBV11-3, the J gene TRBJ2-3; unclear D gene. The CDR3 has 11 residues. The V end lost 7 bases, the J end lost 5 bases, and 7 bases lay between the germline ends. Germline CDR1 and CDR2: SGHNT and YENEEA. The CDR3 is CASTSGDTQYF. The CDR3 coding sequence is TGTGCCAGCACTTCGGGAGATACGCAGTATTTT.

Comment on this clonotype: A much larger clone differs from this one at a single base, so this may be a read error. The chain links TRBV27 to TRBJ2-7, with 10 bases fitting TRBD2. The CDR3 has 14 amino acids. With V trimmed by 5 bases and J by 7 bases, 8 bases remained unmatched. Germline CDR1 reads MNHEY; CDR2 reads SMNVEV (reference sequence). The CDR3 nucleotides are TGTGCCAGCAGTCTAGCGGGAGACGGGGGTGAGCAGTACTTC. Protein: CASSLAGDGGEQYF.

The chain joins TRBV19 to TRBJ1-3; D remains ambiguous. The CDR3 totals 15 residues. The germline CDR1 and CDR2 sequences are LNHDA and SQIVND (reference sequence). Trimming stripped 2 bases from V and 0 bases from J, with 8 bases between. CDR3 nucleotide sequence: TGTGCCAGTAGTATAAGCCGGGACTCTGGAAACACCATATATTTT. Its protein is CASSISRDSGNTIYF.

This clonotype showed up many times. In DNA, the CDR3 is TGTGCCAGCAGTGATGCCGGCTCTGGGGCCAACGTCCTGACTTTC. Protein product: CASSDAGSGANVLTF. The chain joins TRBV6-1 to TRBJ2-6; D not resolved. V dropped 3 bases and J dropped 0 bases, with 6 bases sitting between them. Germline-derived CDR1 and CDR2 are MNHNS and SASEGT. The CDR3 length is 15 residues.

The chain uses TRBV30 and TRBJ1-1; no reliable D call. CDR1 is GTSNPN and CDR2 is SVGIG in the germline V gene (reference sequence). This CDR3 comprises 15 residues. Trimming cost V 0 bases and J 0 bases, with 11 bases left between them. CDR3 loop: CAWSVPWTLNTEAFF. CDR3 sequence (DNA): TGTGCCTGGAGTGTCCCCTGGACCTTGAACACTGAAGCTTTCTTT.

In its sample, this clonotype was seen many times. The genes are TRBV4-1 and TRBJ2-1; D is undetermined. The CDR3 sequence is 14 residues long. V shed 3 bases and J shed 0 bases, with 6 bases lying between them. The germline CDR1 and CDR2 sequences are MGHRA and YSYEKL. The CDR3 protein is CASSHTDSYNEQFF. CDR3 bases: TGCGCCAGCAGCCACACCGACTCCTACAATGAGCAGTTCTTC.

This clonotype was recorded at least ten times. V usage is TRBV7-9 and J usage is TRBJ2-7; tentatively, D is TRBD2 (6 bases). Germline CDR1 is SEHNR and CDR2 is FQNEAQ (reference sequence). The CDR3 has 15 amino acids. V lost 4 bases and J 4 bases, leaving 17 bases between the germline ends. The CDR3 loop reads CASSSPGTPPYEQYF. DNA of the CDR3: TGTGCCAGCAGCTCCCCCGGGACTCCCCCTTACGAGCAGTACTTC.

This clonotype turned up a few times. The V gene is TRBV24-1, the J gene TRBJ2-7; no clear D gene. The V end was cut by 7 bases, the J end by 0 bases, with 12 bases between. The CDR3 runs to 14 residues. Germline V gene lookup returns CDR1 KGHDR and CDR2 SFDVKD. The CDR3 bases are TGTGCCACCAGCCGCCGAATCAGCTCCTACGAGCAGTACTTC. It codes for CATSRRISSYEQYF.

The genes are TRBV6-1 and TRBJ1-1; D unclear. This CDR3 contains 14 residues. CDR1 is MNHNS and CDR2 is SASEGT in the germline V gene. V was trimmed by 5 bases and J by 2 bases, leaving 12 bases between them. Here the CDR3 reads CASSYGPANTEAFF. Here the CDR3 DNA reads TGTGCCAGCAGTTATGGGCCAGCCAACACTGAAGCTTTCTTT.

The chain uses TRBV29-1 and TRBJ1-1; D is possibly TRBD1 (6 bases). The CDR3 has 15 residues. Germline assignment: CDR1 SQVTM and CDR2 ANQGSEA. The V end lost 4 bases, the J end lost 1 base, and 16 bases lay between the germline ends. CDR3 loop: CSVGGGRASNTEAFF. The CDR3 nucleotides are TGCAGCGTTGGGGGGGGCAGGGCATCGAACACTGAAGCTTTCTTT. Supplemented by reference TRBV29-1 and TRBJ1-1, the full variable domain reads SAVISQKPSRDICQRGTSLTIQCQVDSQVTMMFWYRQQPGQSLTLIATANQGSEATYESGFVIDKFPISRPNLTFSTLTVSNMSPEDSSIYLCSVGGGRASNTEAFFGQGTRLTVV.

The chain has TRBV9 and TRBJ2-1, with D tentatively TRBD1 (5 bases). Germline V gives CDR1 SGDLS, CDR2 YYNGEE. The CDR3 length is 16 residues. Deletions cut 4 bases from V and 7 bases from J, with 21 bases between. The DNA for the CDR3 is TGTGCCAGCAGCCCTCTTGGTGGGGCCTTAGGAAATGAGCAGTTCTTC. Protein product: CASSPLGGALGNEQFF.

This clonotype was counted once. With a much larger clone just one base away, this may be a read error. Here the CDR3 omits its conserved ending phenylalanine or tryptophan, so a read error is the likely source. This chain links TRBV30 with TRBJ2-3; a weak D match, TRBD1 (5 bases). Germline V CDR1 and CDR2: GTSNPN, SVGIG (reference sequence). There are 14 residues in the CDR3. V shed 0 bases and J shed 0 bases, with 7 bases lying between them. The CDR3, as DNA: TGTGCCTGGAGTGTACAGGCCAGCACAGATACGCAGTATCTT. Its protein is CAWSVQASTDTQYL.

The sample holds many counts of this clonotype. This chain uses TRBV28 with TRBJ2-7; 14 bases agree with TRBD2. The CDR3 runs 15 residues. Germline-derived CDR1 and CDR2 are MDHEN and SYDVKM. V shed 4 bases and J 5 bases; nucleotides not matched to a gene: 4. Here the CDR3 DNA reads TGTGCCAGCAGTTCCCCGGGACTAGCGGGAGACGAGCAGTACTTC. Encoded protein: CASSSPGLAGDEQYF. Full variable domain (rest looked up from reference TRBV28 and TRBJ2-7): DVKVTQSSRYLVKRTGEKVFLECVQDMDHENMFWYRQDPGLGLRLIYFSYDVKMKEKGDIPEGYSVSREKKERFSLILESASTNQTSMYLCASSSPGLAGDEQYFGPGTRLTVT.

This chain connects TRBV19 to TRBJ1-1; D unclear. The V gene's germline CDR1 is LNHDA and CDR2 SQIVND (reference sequence). The CDR3 is 15 residues long. V was cut by 5 bases and J by 0 bases, with 13 bases left in between. DNA of the CDR3: TGTGCCAGTAGTTTCGCAGCGAACATGAACACTGAAGCTTTCTTT. Translating it yields CASSFAANMNTEAFF.

The chain links TRBV27 to TRBJ2-2; 10 nucleotides agree with TRBD2. This CDR3 has 16 residues. CDR1 MNHEY and CDR2 SMNVEV come from the germline V gene (reference sequence). V was pared by 6 bases and J by 0 bases, with 4 bases of the junction left unmatched. CDR3 nucleotides: TGTGCCAGCAGGGTAGCGGGAGGCACGAACACCGGGGAGCTGTTTTTT. As protein: CASRVAGGTNTGELFF.

This clonotype was observed many times. V gene TRBV18 combines with J gene TRBJ1-1; 9 bases map to TRBD1. Germline lookup yields CDR1 KGHSH and CDR2 LQKENI. The junction had 6 bases not matched to a gene; V was cut back by 3 bases and J by 4 bases. The CDR3 totals 15 residues. The CDR3 loop reads CASSPDGTGSTEAFF. For the CDR3, the DNA is TGTGCCAGCTCACCTGATGGGACAGGGAGCACTGAAGCTTTCTTT.